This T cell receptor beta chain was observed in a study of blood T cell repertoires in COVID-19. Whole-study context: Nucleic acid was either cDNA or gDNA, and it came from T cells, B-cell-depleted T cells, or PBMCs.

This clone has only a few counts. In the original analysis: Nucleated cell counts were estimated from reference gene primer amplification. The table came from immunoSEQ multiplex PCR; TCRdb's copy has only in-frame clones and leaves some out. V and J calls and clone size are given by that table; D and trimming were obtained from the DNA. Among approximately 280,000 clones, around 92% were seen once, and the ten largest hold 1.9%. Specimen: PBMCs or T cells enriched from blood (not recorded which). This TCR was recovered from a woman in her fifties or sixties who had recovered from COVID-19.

Here the CDR3 reads CATKPGPEGTGELFF. In nucleotides, the CDR3 is TGTGCCACCAAGCCCGGCCCCGAGGGCACCGGGGAGCTGTTTTTT. The gene calls are TRBV24-1 and TRBJ2-2, with D perhaps matching TRBD2 (5 bases). Trimming cost V 8 bases and J 4 bases, with 16 bases left between them. CDR1 is KGHDR, CDR2 SFDVKD, per germline. CDR3 length: 15 residues.